The rows below give T cell receptor beta chains drawn from one sample of a study of identifying expanded T cells in peripheral blood. Assay used: immunoSEQ multiplex PCR; TCRdb lists only in-frame clones, some missing. This sample carries some 91,000 clones, about 91% of them seen once, and the ten largest clones take 4%. Sample: blood. The receptors were gathered from a person aged 18 to 70 in good health. The CDR3 runs from the conserved cysteine through the conserved F or W. Fields, in order: clone size, V gene, D gene, J gene, CDR3 DNA, CDR3 protein. The D gene is left open where the match is weak. The listing skips clone size in some rows; elsewhere it reads once, few, many or a size class.

size: NA; V: TRBV30; D: NA; J: TRBJ1-2; DNA: TGTGCCTGGAGTCCGGTCTATGGCTACACCTTC; CDR3: CAWSPVYGYTF
size: NA; V: TRBV19; D: NA; J: TRBJ2-4; DNA: TGTGCCAGTAGTATCCTCCAGGGTGGGGTGGCCAAGGAGAGGTACTTC; CDR3: CASSILQGGVAKERYF
size: NA; V: TRBV6-4; D: TRBD2; J: TRBJ2-3; DNA: TGTGCCAGCAGTGACGCATCCGGGGGGGCGGCAGATACGCAGTATTTT; CDR3: CASSDASGGAADTQYF
size: NA; V: TRBV27; D: NA; J: TRBJ2-7; DNA: TGTGCCAGCTTCGGCACAGACTACGAGCAGTACTTC; CDR3: CASFGTDYEQYF
size: NA; V: TRBV6-5; D: NA; J: TRBJ1-1; DNA: TGTGCCAGCAGCCCCGGAGCCGAAGCTTTCTTT; CDR3: CASSPGAEAFF
size: NA; V: TRBV7-3; D: NA; J: TRBJ1-1; DNA: TGTGCCAGCAGCTTAGTCCCGAACACTGAAGCTTTCTTT; CDR3: CASSLVPNTEAFF
size: NA; V: TRBV5-1; D: TRBD2; J: TRBJ2-1; DNA: TGCGCCAGCAGCTTGAAGGCTAGCGGAGACAATGAGCAGTTCTTC; CDR3: CASSLKASGDNEQFF
size: NA; V: TRBV19; D: NA; J: TRBJ1-4; DNA: TGTGCCAGTAGTATGGTTGGACACGGTGATGAAAAACTGTTTTTT; CDR3: CASSMVGHGDEKLFF
size: NA; V: TRBV28; D: NA; J: TRBJ2-3; DNA: TGTGCCAGCAGTCAACCGGGAAGCAGGCCGGATACGCAGTATTTT; CDR3: CASSQPGSRPDTQYF
size: NA; V: TRBV6-4; D: TRBD2; J: TRBJ2-3; DNA: TGTGCCAGCAGTGACTCCTTCAGCGGGGGAAGCACAGATACGCAGTATTTT; CDR3: CASSDSFSGGSTDTQYF
size: NA; V: TRBV5-4; D: TRBD1; J: TRBJ1-6; DNA: TGTGCCAGCAGCAGCCCCGGGACAGGACACAATTCACCCCTCCACTTT; CDR3: CASSSPGTGHNSPLHF
size: NA; V: TRBV7-8; D: TRBD1; J: TRBJ2-5; DNA: TGTGCCAGCAGCTTAGCCACAGGGGTGGGAGAGACCCAGTACTTC; CDR3: CASSLATGVGETQYF
size: NA; V: TRBV27; D: NA; J: TRBJ2-3; DNA: TGTGCCAGCAGTTTATCGAGGAACACAGATACGCAGTATTTT; CDR3: CASSLSRNTDTQYF
size: NA; V: TRBV4-1; D: NA; J: TRBJ1-5; DNA: TGCGCCAGCAGCCCCTGGACAGAGAAAAATCAGCCCCAGCATTTT; CDR3: CASSPWTEKNQPQHF
size: NA; V: TRBV4-3; D: NA; J: TRBJ2-3; DNA: TGCGCCAGCAGCCCGGACGCTGCTAGCACAGATACGCAGTATTTT; CDR3: CASSPDAASTDTQYF
size: few; V: TRBV27; D: NA; J: TRBJ2-7; DNA: TGTGCCAGCAGTCTAACCTCCGGGCCCTACGAGCAGTACTTC; CDR3: CASSLTSGPYEQYF
size: once; V: TRBV9; D: NA; J: TRBJ1-2; DNA: TGTGCCAGCACCACGGACGGAGCTAACTATGGCTACACCTTC; CDR3: CASTTDGANYGYTF
size: NA; V: TRBV27; D: NA; J: TRBJ1-4; DNA: TGTGCCAGCAGCCTTGGGGTAGGGAAACTGTTTTTT; CDR3: CASSLGVGKLFF
size: NA; V: TRBV4-1; D: NA; J: TRBJ1-1; DNA: TGCGCCAGCAGCCAGGGAAGGGTAAGAACTGAAGCTTTCTTT; CDR3: CASSQGRVRTEAFF
size: NA; V: TRBV30; D: NA; J: TRBJ1-2; DNA: TGTGCCTGGAGTGTGGGAGAGATCTATGGCTACACCTTC; CDR3: CAWSVGEIYGYTF
size: NA; V: TRBV15; D: TRBD1; J: TRBJ1-2; DNA: TGTGCCACCAGCAGATCCCGGGGACAGGGGTTCGGTGGCTACACCTTC; CDR3: CATSRSRGQGFGGYTF
size: NA; V: TRBV15; D: NA; J: TRBJ1-2; DNA: TGTGCCACCAGCAGAGATTACGGGGGGGCAGGCTACACCTTC; CDR3: CATSRDYGGAGYTF
size: NA; V: TRBV28; D: TRBD2; J: TRBJ2-5; DNA: TGTGCCACCAAGGTGGGGGGGAAAGAGACCCAGTACTTC; CDR3: CATKVGGKETQYF
size: NA; V: TRBV7-8; D: TRBD2; J: TRBJ2-3; DNA: TGTGCCAGCAGCTCTTCAAAACTAGCGGGAGCCACAGATACGCAGTATTTT; CDR3: CASSSSKLAGATDTQYF
size: NA; V: TRBV28; D: NA; J: TRBJ1-1; DNA: TGTGCCAGCAAACAGGGATTTAACACTGAAGCTTTCTTT; CDR3: CASKQGFNTEAFF
size: NA; V: TRBV7-7; D: TRBD2; J: TRBJ2-2; DNA: TGTGCCAGCAGCTTAGTTGGACGGGAGGGCACCGGGGAGCTGTTTTTT; CDR3: CASSLVGREGTGELFF
size: NA; V: TRBV6-5; D: NA; J: TRBJ1-5; DNA: TGTGCCAGCAGTTCAAGGCAGCCCCAGCATTTT; CDR3: CASSSRQPQHF
size: NA; V: TRBV30; D: NA; J: TRBJ2-7; DNA: TGTGCCTGGGGAGAGACTCGCGTCCACGAGCAGTACTTC; CDR3: CAWGETRVHEQYF
size: NA; V: TRBV29-1; D: NA; J: TRBJ1-4; DNA: TGCAGCGTTGAACGGGGTATTGGTGAAAAACTGTTTTTT; CDR3: CSVERGIGEKLFF
size: once; V: TRBV6-4; D: TRBD1; J: TRBJ1-2; DNA: TGTGCCAGCAGCTTAGACAGGGGGCCCCAATATGGCTACACCTTC; CDR3: CASSLDRGPQYGYTF
size: NA; V: TRBV7-2; D: NA; J: TRBJ1-2; DNA: TGTGCCAGCAGCCCAGCGGGGGGGGCGGTGGGCTACACCTTC; CDR3: CASSPAGGAVGYTF
size: NA; V: TRBV6-1; D: TRBD2; J: TRBJ2-3; DNA: TGTGCCAGCAGTGACTCCGGGGGGGCAGATACGCAGTATTTT; CDR3: CASSDSGGADTQYF
size: NA; V: TRBV6-1; D: NA; J: TRBJ1-4; DNA: TGTGCCAGCAGTGACTGGATTGGGGTGCACTCAACTAATGAAAAACTGTTTTTT; CDR3: CASSDWIGVHSTNEKLFF
size: NA; V: TRBV7-9; D: NA; J: TRBJ2-1; DNA: TGTGCCAGCAGCTCCTTGGGGGGACCATACAATGAGCAGTTCTTC; CDR3: CASSSLGGPYNEQFF
size: once; V: TRBV5-1; D: TRBD2; J: TRBJ2-1; DNA: TGCGCCAGCAGCTTGGCCGCTAGCGGGGGTGAGCAGTTCTTC; CDR3: CASSLAASGGEQFF
size: many; V: TRBV5-6; D: NA; J: TRBJ1-2; DNA: TGTGCCAGCAGCCCCCAAGGGGGGGTTGGCTACACCTTC; CDR3: CASSPQGGVGYTF
size: NA; V: TRBV11-2; D: TRBD2; J: TRBJ2-7; DNA: TGTGCCAGCAGCCCCAGCGGGGGGGCTTCCTACGAGCAGTACTTC; CDR3: CASSPSGGASYEQYF
size: NA; V: TRBV28; D: NA; J: TRBJ1-6; DNA: TGTGCGGGGGGAGAATTTAATTCACCCCTCCACTTT; CDR3: CAGGEFNSPLHF
size: NA; V: TRBV10-1; D: TRBD1; J: TRBJ1-5; DNA: TGCGCCAGCAAGGACAGGGGTAGCAATCAGCCCCAGCATTTT; CDR3: CASKDRGSNQPQHF
size: once; V: TRBV5-5; D: TRBD2; J: TRBJ2-7; DNA: TGTGCCAGCAGCTTGTTAGCGGGAGAGATTCAATCCTACGAGCAGTACTTC; CDR3: CASSLLAGEIQSYEQYF
size: NA; V: TRBV7-2; D: TRBD2; J: TRBJ2-7; DNA: TGTGCCAGCAGCTTCGGAGGGGGGATGGGTAGCGGGAACTCCGAGCAGTACTTC; CDR3: CASSFGGGMGSGNSEQYF
size: once; V: TRBV9; D: TRBD2; J: TRBJ2-2; DNA: TGTGCCAGCAGCGTAGCTAGCGGGGGAAGGACCGGGGAGCTGTTTTTT; CDR3: CASSVASGGRTGELFF
size: NA; V: TRBV4-3; D: NA; J: TRBJ1-2; DNA: TGCGCCAGCAGCCAGTGGCCGGCGGATAACTATGGCTACACCTTC; CDR3: CASSQWPADNYGYTF
size: once; V: TRBV7-9; D: TRBD1; J: TRBJ1-5; DNA: TGTGCCAGCAGCCCCGGGACAGGGGTTTTTAATCAGCCCCAGCATTTT; CDR3: CASSPGTGVFNQPQHF
size: NA; V: TRBV27; D: TRBD2; J: TRBJ2-1; DNA: TGTGCCAGCAGTCTGGCCGGACTAGCGGGCCTCTACAATGAGCAGTTCTTC; CDR3: CASSLAGLAGLYNEQFF
size: NA; V: TRBV2; D: NA; J: TRBJ1-2; DNA: TGTGCCAGCAGTGAAGCGCTTCGGTGGACCTCAGGGTCCCATAACTATGGCTACACCTTC; CDR3: CASSEALRWTSGSHNYGYTF
size: NA; V: TRBV29-1; D: NA; J: TRBJ1-1; DNA: TGCAGCGTTGGAGGGCAGGGGACCCCTGAAGCTTTCTTT; CDR3: CSVGGQGTPEAFF
size: NA; V: TRBV4-1; D: TRBD1; J: TRBJ1-5; DNA: TGCGCCAGCAGCCCAGGGACAGGGGCCCTTAGCAATCAGCCCCAGCATTTT; CDR3: CASSPGTGALSNQPQHF
size: NA; V: TRBV7-9; D: NA; J: TRBJ1-1; DNA: TGTGCCAGCAGCTTAGAGGCAGGTCTCACTGAAGCTTTCTTT; CDR3: CASSLEAGLTEAFF
size: NA; V: TRBV2; D: TRBD1; J: TRBJ1-4; DNA: TGTGCCAGCAGCACCATTGGGACAGGGAAGGAAAAACTGTTTTTT; CDR3: CASSTIGTGKEKLFF
size: NA; V: TRBV21-1; D: NA; J: TRBJ1-6; DNA: TGTGCCAGCAGCGGAGGGGACAGGGGGAATTCACCCCTCCACTTT; CDR3: CASSGGDRGNSPLHF
size: NA; V: TRBV5-4; D: NA; J: TRBJ2-7; DNA: TGTGCCAGCAGCACCGGGACCCTTAGCTCCTACGAGCAGTACTTC; CDR3: CASSTGTLSSYEQYF